This T cell receptor beta chain originates from a study of T cell clonality in common variable immunodeficiency. Study-wide results and caveats: CVID patient heterogeneity limited repertoire-clinical complication correlations.

Caucasian heritage predominated among both patients and controls. The germline V gene has CDR1 KGHSH and CDR2 LQKENI. There are 13 residues in the CDR3. V was pared by 4 bases and J by 5 bases, with 3 bases of the junction left unmatched. Sequencing input was equivalent genomic DNA from CVID and controls. Measured with immunoSEQ multiplex PCR; TCRdb has only the in-frame clones, and not every one. This sample carries 55,000 or so clones, none of them present only once. This clone has at least ten counts. Its specificity is not known. The read comes to an end 3 residues before the CDR3 does, leaving the germline J gene to fill in the end. Additional DNA sequences in this sample encode the identical CDR3.

The rearrangement joins TRBV18 to TRBJ2-7, with 9 bases matching TRBD1. Sequencing was carried out using peripheral blood mononuclear cells. The receptor was isolated from a person aged 18-69 years in good health. CDR3 DNA (partial): TGTGCCAGCTCACGTGGACAGGGGAACGAG. Residues: CASSRGQGNE. The entire CDR3 reads CASSRGQGNEQYF. The variable domain in full, with the rest retrieved from reference TRBV18 and TRBJ2-7, is NAGVMQNPRHLVRRRGQEARLRCSPMKGHSHVYWYRQLPEEGLKFMVYLQKENIIDESGMPKERFSAEFPKEGPSILRIQQVVRGDSAAYFCASSRGQGNEQYFGPGTRLTVT.